This T cell receptor (beta chain) was identified in a study of blood T cell repertoires in COVID-19 (dated by TCRdb to between 2020 and 2021). In the study overall: Collaborator samples came from the United States, Italy and Spain and covered acute and convalescent phases of COVID-19. Sample metadata almost always included a de-identified subject ID, COVID-19 status, age in years and sex. The material from the prospective study consisted of cDNA or gDNA derived from T cells, B-cell-depleted T cells, or PBMCs. Where available, HLA class I and class II types were taken from metadata supplied by the sample provider and were not determined by assay-based typing. Deeply sampled blood TCRbeta repertoires from subjects exposed to, actively infected with, or recovered from COVID-19 were included in the dataset. A freely available public database, intended as a resource for researchers studying the immune response to SARS-CoV-2, is where the repertoires were released. Samples came from the ongoing ImmuneRACE study (first 160 participants) plus 1,254 subjects from 6 global collaborators. General findings and caveats noted by the study authors: Clinical and demographic metadata were provided uncurated, with the amount varying by source and participant.

Of note for this clone: Its recognized antigen is unknown. The record has no base qualities; no much larger clone is one base away.

Including the terminal cysteine and phenylalanine, the CDR3 comprises 16 residues. The entry retains the CDR3 DNA only, 48 bases that are in frame from base 1. The V and J ends are trimmed by 5 bases and 0 bases, leaving 14 bases between them. Reading the germline V gene gives CDR1 SGHNT and CDR2 YENEEA. One collaborating source in Seattle enrolled patients during active infection and followed them longitudinally through the course of disease. Collaborating institutions collected whole blood in K2EDTA tubes following their own protocols. For TCRbeta analysis, collaborators shipped samples as frozen whole blood, isolated PBMCs, or DNA extracted from either of those sample types. TCRbeta CDR3 regions were amplified from genomic DNA by means of the immunoSEQ Assay, a bias-controlled multiplex PCR. The paper's processing steps were these. Nucleated cell counts per sample were estimated from amplification of reference gene primers within the assay. To quantify the absolute abundance of each unique TCRbeta CDR3 rearrangement, sequence reads were collapsed and filtered. For each sample, productive Simpson clonality was calculated by taking the square root of Simpson's diversity index across productive rearrangements. In its TCRdb copy, this immuneACCESS table keeps in-frame sequences only and misses some clones. Where compared with another copy, unresolved V genes explain less than half of these, and the others have no known cause. The DNA gave D and trimming, while V, J and clone size come from that table. In this sample the table shows roughly 57,000 clones, about three quarters of which occur a single time. Approximately 18% of the sample comes from the top ten.

This receptor was obtained from a man aged 25 to 45 with COVID-19, enrolled during active disease. The V gene is TRBV11-3 and the J gene is TRBJ2-1, with TRBD2 as a weak D call on 6 bases. The sample taken for sequencing was peripheral blood. The CDR3 region has the sequence CASSPRRDSSYNEQFF. The DNA sequence is TGTGCCAGCAGCCCCCGACGGGACTCCTCCTACAATGAGCAGTTCTTC.